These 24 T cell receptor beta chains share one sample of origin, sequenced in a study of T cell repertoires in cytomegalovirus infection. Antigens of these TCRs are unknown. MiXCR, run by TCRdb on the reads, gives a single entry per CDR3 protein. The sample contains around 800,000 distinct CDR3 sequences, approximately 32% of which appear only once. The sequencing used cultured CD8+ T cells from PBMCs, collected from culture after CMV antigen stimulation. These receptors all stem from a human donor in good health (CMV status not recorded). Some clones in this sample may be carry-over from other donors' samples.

The CDR3 region has the DNA TGTGCCAGCAAGGACGGAACAGGATCCTACGAGCAGTACGTC. Protein: CASKDGTGSYEQYV. The chain carries TRBV5-6 and TRBJ2-7, with a tentative D call TRBD1 (5 bases). Germline-derived CDR1 and CDR2 are SGHDT and YYEEEE. Deletions cut 6 bases from V and 1 base from J, with 14 bases between. The CDR3 length is 14 residues.

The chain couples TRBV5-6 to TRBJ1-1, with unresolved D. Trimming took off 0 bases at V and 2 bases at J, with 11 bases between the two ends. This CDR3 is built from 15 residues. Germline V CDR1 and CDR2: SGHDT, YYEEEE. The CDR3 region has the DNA TGTGCCAGCAGCTTGGGGCTACGGGTTAACACTGAAGCTTTCTTT. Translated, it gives CASSLGLRVNTEAFF.

The CDR3 region is CASSLEQGANQPQHF. CDR3 DNA sequence: TGTGCCAGCAGTTTAGAGCAGGGGGCCAATCAGCCCCAGCATTTT. The chain has TRBV12-3 or TRBV12-4 and TRBJ1-5, with 8 nucleotides matching TRBD1. V gave up 1 base and J gave up 3 bases; unmatched junction bases: 2. The CDR3 has 15 amino acids.

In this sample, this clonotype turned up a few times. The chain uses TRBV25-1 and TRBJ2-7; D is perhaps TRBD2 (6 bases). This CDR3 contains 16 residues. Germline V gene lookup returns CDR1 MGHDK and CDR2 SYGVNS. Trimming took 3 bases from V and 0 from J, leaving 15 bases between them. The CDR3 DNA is TGTGCCAGCAGTGAGTCCGTCGGGGGTAGCTCCTACGAGCAGTACTTC. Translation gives CASSESVGGSSYEQYF.

The CDR3 nucleotides are TGTGCCATTTTCTCGACCGGGACAGGGGACTACGAGCAGTACTTC. It is translated as CAIFSTGTGDYEQYF. The chain has TRBV2 and TRBJ2-7; 10 nucleotides line up with TRBD1. CDR3 length equals 15 residues. CDR1 is SNHLY, CDR2 FYNNEI, per germline. V shed 10 bases, J shed 3 bases, and the junction held 12 bases outside the gene matches.

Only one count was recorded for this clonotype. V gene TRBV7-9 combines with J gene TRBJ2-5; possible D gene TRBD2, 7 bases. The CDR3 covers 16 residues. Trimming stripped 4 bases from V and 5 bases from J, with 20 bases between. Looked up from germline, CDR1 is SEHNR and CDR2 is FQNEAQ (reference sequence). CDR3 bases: TGTGCCAGCAGCTCAGGGATGGGGGGGCCGCATGAGACCCAGTACTTC. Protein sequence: CASSSGMGGPHETQYF.

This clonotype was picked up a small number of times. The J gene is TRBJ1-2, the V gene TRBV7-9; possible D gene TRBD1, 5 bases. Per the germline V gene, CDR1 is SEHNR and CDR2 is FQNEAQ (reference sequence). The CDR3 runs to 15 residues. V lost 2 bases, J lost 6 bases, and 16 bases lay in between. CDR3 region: CASSLKRGREDGYTF. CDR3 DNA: TGTGCCAGCAGCTTAAAAAGAGGCAGGGAGGATGGCTACACCTTC. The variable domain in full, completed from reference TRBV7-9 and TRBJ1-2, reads DTGVSQNPRHKITKRGQNVTFRCDPISEHNRLYWYRQTLGQGPEFLTYFQNEAQLEKSRLLSDRFSAERPKGSFSTLEIQRTEQGDSAMYLCASSLKRGREDGYTFGSGTRLTVV.

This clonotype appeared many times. The CDR3 is CASSLVEYSNQPQHF. For the CDR3, the DNA is TGTGCCAGCAGCTTAGTAGAGTATAGCAATCAGCCCCAGCATTTT. The chain uses TRBV7-8 and TRBJ1-5; D is ambiguous. The CDR3 extends over 15 amino acids. Germline V gene lookup returns CDR1 SGHVS and CDR2 FQNEAQ. The germline V and J ends were trimmed by 1 base and 0 bases, with 7 bases remaining between them.

Written as DNA, the CDR3 is TGTGCCAGCAGCTTAAGAGGGGATTATCCCGGGGAGCTGTTTTTT. Encoded protein: CASSLRGDYPGELFF. V gene TRBV7-3 combines with J gene TRBJ2-2; D tentatively reads TRBD1 or TRBD2 (5 bases each). V lost 1 base and J 6 bases, leaving 12 bases between the germline ends. Germline V CDR1 and CDR2: SGHTA, FQGTGA. This CDR3 region has 15 residues.

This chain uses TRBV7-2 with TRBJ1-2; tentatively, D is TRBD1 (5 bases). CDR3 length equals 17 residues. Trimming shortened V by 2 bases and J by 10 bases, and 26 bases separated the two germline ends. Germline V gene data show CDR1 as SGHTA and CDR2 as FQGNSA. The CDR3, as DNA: TGTGCCAGCAGCTTAAAGGCCAGGGAGCAACCGACCCATGACTACACCTTC. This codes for CASSLKAREQPTHDYTF. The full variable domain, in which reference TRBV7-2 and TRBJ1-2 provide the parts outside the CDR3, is GAGVSQSPSNKVTEKGKDVELRCDPISGHTALYWYRQSLGQGLEFLIYFQGNSAPDKSGLPSDRFSAERTGGSVSTLTIQRTQQEDSAVYLCASSLKAREQPTHDYTFGSGTRLTVV.

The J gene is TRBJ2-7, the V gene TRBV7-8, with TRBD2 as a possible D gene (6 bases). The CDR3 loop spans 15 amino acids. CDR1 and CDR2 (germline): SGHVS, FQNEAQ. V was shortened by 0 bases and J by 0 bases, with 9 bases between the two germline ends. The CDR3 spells CASSLASGSSYEQYV. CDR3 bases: TGTGCCAGCAGCTTAGCTAGCGGAAGCTCCTACGAGCAGTACGTC.

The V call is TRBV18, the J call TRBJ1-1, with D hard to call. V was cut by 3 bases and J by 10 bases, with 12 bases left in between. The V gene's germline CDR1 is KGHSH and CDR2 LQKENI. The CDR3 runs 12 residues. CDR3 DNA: TGTGCCAGCTCACCGCAAGGTGGTGGAGCTTTCTTT. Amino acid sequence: CASSPQGGGAFF.

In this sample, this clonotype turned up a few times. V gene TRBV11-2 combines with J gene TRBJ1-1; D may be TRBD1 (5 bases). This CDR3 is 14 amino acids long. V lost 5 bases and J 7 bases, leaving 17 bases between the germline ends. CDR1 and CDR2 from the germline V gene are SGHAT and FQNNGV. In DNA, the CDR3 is TGTGCCAGCAGCAGGACGGGAGTGGGGGATGAAGCTTTCTTT. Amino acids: CASSRTGVGDEAFF.

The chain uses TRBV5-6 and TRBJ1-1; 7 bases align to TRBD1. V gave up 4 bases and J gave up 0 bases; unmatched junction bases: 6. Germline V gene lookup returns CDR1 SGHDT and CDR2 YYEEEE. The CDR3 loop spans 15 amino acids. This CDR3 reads CASSAEGALNTEAFF. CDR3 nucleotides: TGTGCCAGCAGCGCCGAGGGGGCCCTGAACACTGAAGCTTTCTTT.

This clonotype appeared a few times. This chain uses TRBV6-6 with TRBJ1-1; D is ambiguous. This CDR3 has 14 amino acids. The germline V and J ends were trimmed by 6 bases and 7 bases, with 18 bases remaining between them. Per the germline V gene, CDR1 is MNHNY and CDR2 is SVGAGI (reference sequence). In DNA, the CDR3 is TGTGCCAGCAGCCCCCCCGAGGGAGTGTATGAAGCTTTCTTT. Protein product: CASSPPEGVYEAFF.

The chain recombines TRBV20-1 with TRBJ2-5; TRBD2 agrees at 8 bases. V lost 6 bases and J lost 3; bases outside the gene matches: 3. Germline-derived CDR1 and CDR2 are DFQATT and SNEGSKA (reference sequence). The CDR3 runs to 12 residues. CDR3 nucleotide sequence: TGCAGTGCCCTGACTAGCGAAGAGACCCAGTACTTC. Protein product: CSALTSEETQYF.

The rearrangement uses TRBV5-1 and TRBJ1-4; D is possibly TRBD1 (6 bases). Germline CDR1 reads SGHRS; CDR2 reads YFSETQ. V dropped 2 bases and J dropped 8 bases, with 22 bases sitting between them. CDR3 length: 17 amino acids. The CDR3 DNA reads TGCGCCAGCAGCTTACGCCAGGGGCGGGAAGTGGCCGAAAAACTGTTTTTT. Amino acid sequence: CASSLRQGREVAEKLFF.

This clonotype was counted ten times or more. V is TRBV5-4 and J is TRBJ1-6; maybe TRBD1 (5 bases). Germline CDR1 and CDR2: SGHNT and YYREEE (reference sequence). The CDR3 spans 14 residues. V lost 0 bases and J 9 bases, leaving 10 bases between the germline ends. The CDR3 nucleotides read TGTGCCAGCAGCTTGGAGGGGTACGGTTCACCCCTCCACTTT. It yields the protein CASSLEGYGSPLHF.

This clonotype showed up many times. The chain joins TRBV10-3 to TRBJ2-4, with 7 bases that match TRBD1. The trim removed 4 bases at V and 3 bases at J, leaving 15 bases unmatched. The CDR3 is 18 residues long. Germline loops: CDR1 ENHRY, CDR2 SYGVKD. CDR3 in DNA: TGTGCCATCAGTGTGAGGGGGCCCGAGGATGGGAGCAAAAACATTCAGTACTTC. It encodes CAISVRGPEDGSKNIQYF.

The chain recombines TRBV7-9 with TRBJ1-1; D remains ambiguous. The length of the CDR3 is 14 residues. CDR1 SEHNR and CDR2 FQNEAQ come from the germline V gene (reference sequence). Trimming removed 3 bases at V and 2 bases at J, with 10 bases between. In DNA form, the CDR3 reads TGTGCCAGCAGCTTTGCCAGAGAAAACACTGAAGCTTTCTTT. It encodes CASSFARENTEAFF. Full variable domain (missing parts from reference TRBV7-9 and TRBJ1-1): DTGVSQNPRHKITKRGQNVTFRCDPISEHNRLYWYRQTLGQGPEFLTYFQNEAQLEKSRLLSDRFSAERPKGSFSTLEIQRTEQGDSAMYLCASSFARENTEAFFGQGTRLTVV.

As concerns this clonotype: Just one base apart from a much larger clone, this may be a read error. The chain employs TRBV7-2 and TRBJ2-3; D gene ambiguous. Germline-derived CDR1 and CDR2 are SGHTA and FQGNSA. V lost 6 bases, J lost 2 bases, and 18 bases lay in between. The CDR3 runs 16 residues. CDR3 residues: CASRQTPLVHTDTQYF. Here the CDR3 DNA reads TGTGCCAGCAGGCAAACCCCCTTAGTCCACACAGATACGCAGTATTTT. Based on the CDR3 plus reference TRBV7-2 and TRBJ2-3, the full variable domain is GAGVSQSPSNKVTEKGKDVELRCDPISGHTALYWYRQSLGQGLEFLIYFQGNSAPDKSGLPSDRFSAERTGGSVSTLTIQRTQQEDSAVYLCASRQTPLVHTDTQYFGPGTRLTVL.

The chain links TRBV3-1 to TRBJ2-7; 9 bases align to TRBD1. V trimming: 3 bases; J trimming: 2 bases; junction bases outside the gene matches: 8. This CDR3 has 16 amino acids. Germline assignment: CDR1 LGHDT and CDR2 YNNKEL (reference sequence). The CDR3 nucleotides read TGTGCCAGCAGCCAGGAGGGGACAGGGATAACCTACGAGCAGTACTTC. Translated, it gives CASSQEGTGITYEQYF.

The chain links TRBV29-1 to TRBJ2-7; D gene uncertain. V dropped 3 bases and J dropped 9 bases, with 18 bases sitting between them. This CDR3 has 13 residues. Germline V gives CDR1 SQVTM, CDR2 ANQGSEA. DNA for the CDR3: TGCAGCGTTGAGGCAGAACAAAACTTGGGGCAGTACTTC. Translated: CSVEAEQNLGQYF.

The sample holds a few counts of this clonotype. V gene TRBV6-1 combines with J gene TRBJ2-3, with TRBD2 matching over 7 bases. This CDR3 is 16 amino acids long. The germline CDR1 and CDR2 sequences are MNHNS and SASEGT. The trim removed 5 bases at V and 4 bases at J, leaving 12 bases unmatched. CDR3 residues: CASSYEREGFPDTQYF. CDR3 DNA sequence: TGTGCCAGCAGTTACGAGAGGGAGGGATTCCCAGATACGCAGTATTTT.